This record looks at one TCR beta chain sequence and its context. The data originate from a study of T cell changes during pregnancy in multiple sclerosis. Measured with immunoSEQ multiplex PCR; TCRdb has only the in-frame clones, and not every one. The sample has 60,000 to 85,000 clones, about nine tenths seen once; the top ten hold 3.7%. Source: peripheral blood, taken after pregnancy. This clonotype originated in a female donor in good health, enrolled as a control in a pregnancy study.

CDR3 DNA: TGTGCCAGCAGCATACAACTTGCAGCGGGGCAAGAGACCCAGTACTTC. Translation gives CASSIQLAAGQETQYF. The chain carries TRBV11-2 and TRBJ2-5, with 7 bases aligning to TRBD2. CDR3 length equals 16 residues. V was clipped by 5 bases and J by 2 bases; unmatched bases: 11. CDR1 SGHAT and CDR2 FQNNGV come from the germline V gene.